What follows describes a single T cell receptor beta chain. The entry originates in a study of shared clonotypes between healthy human individuals. The J segment lost 12 bases and the V segment lost 5 bases, leaving 15 bases of the junction unmatched. The CDR3 sequence is 14 residues long. Germline V gene sequence: CDR1 SEHNR, CDR2 FQNEAQ (reference sequence). Repertoires were generated with immunoSEQ multiplex PCR, while TCRdb's copy carries only in-frame clones and drops some. The table shows 1,500,000 or so clones, with approximately 98.5% occurring only once. The sample taken for sequencing was naive CD4+ T cells sorted from blood. Indicated subset: CD45RA+ positively selected. This TCR was recovered from a man younger than 40 in good health. The V gene is TRBV7-9, the J gene TRBJ2-7; 8 bases align to TRBD1. The CDR3 loop is CASSLPGTGSWPYF. CDR3 coding DNA: TGTGCCAGCAGCCTGCCTGGGACAGGTTCTTGGCCGTACTTC. The full variable domain, with the rest looked up from reference TRBV7-9 and TRBJ2-7, is DTGVSQNPRHKITKRGQNVTFRCDPISEHNRLYWYRQTLGQGPEFLTYFQNEAQLEKSRLLSDRFSAERPKGSFSTLEIQRTEQGDSAMYLCASSLPGTGSWPYFGPGTRLTVT.